The rows below give T cell receptor beta chains drawn from one sample of a study of blood T cell repertoires in COVID-19. Repertoires were generated with immunoSEQ multiplex PCR, while TCRdb's copy carries only in-frame clones and drops some. The sample carries under 100,000 clones, 75% to 85% recorded once. Sequenced input: peripheral blood. Receptors originate from a woman aged 40 to 55 with active or convalescent COVID-19. Both conserved end residues are part of each CDR3. D genes are given only for firm matches. A clone size is listed for some rows: how often the clone was seen (once, few, many), or a class if it is expanded.

TRBV19,TRBD1,NA,TRBJ1-5,TGTGCCAGTAGTATTGAGGGGGCGTGGAGCAATCAGCCCCAGCATTTT,CASSIEGAWSNQPQHF
TRBV7-9,NA,NA,TRBJ1-1,TGTGCCAGCAGCTTAGTAGTTGGCAGGGGCCGTGGCACTGAAGCTTTCTTT,CASSLVVGRGRGTEAFF
TRBV11-2,TRBD2,NA,TRBJ2-2,TGTGCCAGCAGCTCCCGACTAGCGGGGGCCTCGAACACCGGGGAGCTGTTTTTT,CASSSRLAGASNTGELFF
TRBV5-1,TRBD1,NA,TRBJ1-2,TGCGCCAGCACCCGGGACAGGGGTTCTTTGGATGGCTACACCTTC,CASTRDRGSLDGYTF
TRBV10-2,TRBD2,NA,TRBJ2-3,TGCGCCAGCAGGACTCCGCTAGCGGAGACTAGCACAGATACGCAGTATTTT,CASRTPLAETSTDTQYF
TRBV7-6,NA,NA,TRBJ1-4,TGTGCCAGCAGCTTGTACAGCCTACCGGGGGAAAAACTGTTTTTT,CASSLYSLPGEKLFF
TRBV5-1,NA,NA,TRBJ2-1,TGCGCCAGCAGCTTGGGAGGGCCGGTTGCTGAGCAGTTCTTC,CASSLGGPVAEQFF
TRBV3-1/TRBV3-2,NA,NA,TRBJ2-1,TGTGCCAGCAGCCAAGGAGCGGTAGCGGCCTCCTACAATGAGCAGTTCTTC,CASSQGAVAASYNEQFF
TRBV18,NA,NA,TRBJ2-3,TGTGCCAGCTCACCAGGGCAGGTAACAGATACGCAGTATTTT,CASSPGQVTDTQYF
TRBV6-2/TRBV6-3,TRBD2,NA,TRBJ2-2,TGTGCCAGCAGCCGCCGGGGGGGACTAGCGGGGCCCGGGGAGCTGTTTTTT,CASSRRGGLAGPGELFF
TRBV7-2,NA,NA,TRBJ1-4,TGTGCCAGCAGTCAAGGCACGGGGGGTGGGAGAAAACTGTTTTTT,CASSQGTGGGRKLFF
TRBV2,TRBD1,NA,TRBJ1-1,TGTGCCAGCAGCGGACAGGCGGACACTGAAGCTTTCTTT,CASSGQADTEAFF
TRBV6-6,NA,NA,TRBJ2-3,TGTGCCAGCAGCCCCGGGGTAGATACGCAGTATTTT,CASSPGVDTQYF
TRBV10-3,NA,NA,TRBJ2-1,TGTGCCACCCGCGGGACAGACTACAATGAGCAGTTCTTC,CATRGTDYNEQFF
TRBV6-5,NA,NA,TRBJ1-1,TGTGCCAGCAGATGGCCGAACACTGAAGCTTTCTTT,CASRWPNTEAFF
TRBV3-1/TRBV3-2,NA,NA,TRBJ2-7,TGTGCCAGCAGCCCACAGGGACGATACGAGCAGTACTTC,CASSPQGRYEQYF
TRBV10-3,NA,NA,TRBJ2-7,TGTGCCATCAGTGAGCCCAAGTCTGGGGCCAACGAGCAGTACTTC,CAISEPKSGANEQYF
TRBV5-1,NA,NA,TRBJ1-1,TGCGCCAGCAGCTCACTCGGGAACACTGAAGCTTTCTTT,CASSSLGNTEAFF
TRBV29-1,TRBD2,NA,TRBJ2-3,TGCAGCGCCTCTGGCAGCGGGGGGGCAACAGATACGCAGTATTTT,CSASGSGGATDTQYF
TRBV9,NA,few,TRBJ2-2,TGTGCCAGCAGCGTAGCCAACTCGGGCGGGGAGCTGTTTTTT,CASSVANSGGELFF
TRBV6-2/TRBV6-3,NA,NA,TRBJ2-3,TGTGCCAGCAGTTCTTCCTCAGGGAGCACAGATACGCAGTATTTT,CASSSSSGSTDTQYF
TRBV9,NA,NA,TRBJ1-1,TGTGCCAGCAGCGCGACTAGCAACACTGAAGCTTTCTTT,CASSATSNTEAFF
TRBV6-1,NA,NA,TRBJ1-1,TGTGCCAGCAGTGAAAGGGAGGGCGCCTTT,CASSEREGAF
TRBV7-9,TRBD1,many,TRBJ2-3,TGTGCCAGCAGCTCCACAGGGGGAGTAGATACGCAGTATTTT,CASSSTGGVDTQYF
TRBV7-2,NA,NA,TRBJ1-5,TGTGCCAGCAGCTTAGCGAGTCAGCCCCAGCATTTT,CASSLASQPQHF
TRBV18,TRBD1,NA,TRBJ1-1,TGTGCCAGCTCACCGGGACAGCGGTCCACTGAAGCTTTCTTT,CASSPGQRSTEAFF
TRBV14,TRBD1,NA,TRBJ1-2,TGTGCCAGCAGCCACGGGACAGCAAGCAACTATGGCTACACCTTC,CASSHGTASNYGYTF
TRBV4-2,TRBD1,NA,TRBJ1-3,TGTGCCAGCAGCCAGGACAGGGGAGCTGGAAACACCATATATTTT,CASSQDRGAGNTIYF
TRBV7-2,NA,NA,TRBJ1-2,TGTGCCAGCAGCCCCCCCGGCAGGGCTAACTATGGCTACACCTTC,CASSPPGRANYGYTF
TRBV28,NA,NA,TRBJ2-2,TGTGCCAGCAGTTTCCGCGGGACCGGGGAGCTGTTTTTT,CASSFRGTGELFF
TRBV28,NA,few,TRBJ1-6,TGTGCCAGCAGTTTACGCAGGGGTCATTCACCCCTCCACTTT,CASSLRRGHSPLHF
TRBV6-8,NA,NA,TRBJ1-5,TGTGCCAGCAGTCCTACAGGGTTGAGCAATCAGCCCCAGCATTTT,CASSPTGLSNQPQHF
TRBV10-3,NA,few,TRBJ1-5,TGTGCCATCAGTGAGGGGCAGGGGCATCAGCCCCAGCATTTT,CAISEGQGHQPQHF
TRBV7-2,NA,few,TRBJ2-7,TGTGCCAGCAGCTTAGCGTACAACTCCTACGAGCAGTACTTC,CASSLAYNSYEQYF
TRBV24-1,NA,NA,TRBJ1-2,TGTGCCACCAGCGACAGAAACTATGGCTACACCTTC,CATSDRNYGYTF
TRBV28,NA,NA,TRBJ1-1,TGTGCCAGCAGTTTATCTTCGGGGTATACTGAAGCTTTCTTT,CASSLSSGYTEAFF
TRBV19,TRBD1,NA,TRBJ1-4,TGTGCCAGTAGTATACTCGGACAGGGGAATGAAAAACTGTTTTTT,CASSILGQGNEKLFF
TRBV6-2/TRBV6-3,TRBD2,NA,TRBJ2-2,TGTGCCAGCAGTTATCTAGCGGGAGGGGAGGAGCTGTTTTTT,CASSYLAGGEELFF
TRBV28,NA,few,TRBJ1-1,TGTGCCAGCAGTTTATGGCGGTCGAACACTGAAGCTTTCTTT,CASSLWRSNTEAFF
TRBV5-4,NA,NA,TRBJ2-1,TGTGCCAGCAGCTTGGTCTTAGCGGTTTCCTACAATGAGCAGTTCTTC,CASSLVLAVSYNEQFF
TRBV5-3,TRBD2,NA,TRBJ2-1,TGTGCCAGAAGCTTGAGCGGGGGAGAGCAGTTCTTC,CARSLSGGEQFF
TRBV11-1,NA,NA,TRBJ2-2,TGTGCCAGCAGCTTTCAGGGGCCAGGGACCGGGGAGCTGTTTTTT,CASSFQGPGTGELFF
TRBV19,TRBD1,NA,TRBJ2-5,TGTGCCAGTAGACAGGGGGCCGGGGAGACCCAGTACTTC,CASRQGAGETQYF
TRBV6-4,TRBD1,NA,TRBJ1-6,TGTGCCAGCCGGGGACAGTCAAATTCACCCCTCCACTTT,CASRGQSNSPLHF
TRBV19,TRBD1,NA,TRBJ1-5,TGTGCCAGTAGGGGTGCGGGACAGGGGCTTTCGATCGGCAATCAGCCCCAGCATTTT,CASRGAGQGLSIGNQPQHF
TRBV5-1,NA,NA,TRBJ2-1,TGCGCCAGCAGCTTGGAATCGGAGGTGGATGAGCAGTTCTTC,CASSLESEVDEQFF
TRBV11-2,TRBD2,NA,TRBJ2-1,TGTGCCAGCAGCTTCGTGTTGGCTAGCGGGAGGAATGAGCAGTTCTTC,CASSFVLASGRNEQFF
TRBV10-2,TRBD2,NA,TRBJ2-3,TGCGCCAGCAAGGAGAGACAGGGACTAGCAGCCGATACGCAGTATTTT,CASKERQGLAADTQYF
TRBV12-3/TRBV12-4,NA,NA,TRBJ1-5,TGTGCCAGCAGTTTCACTGATCAGCCCCAGCATTTT,CASSFTDQPQHF
TRBV6-6,NA,few,TRBJ1-3,TGTGCCAGCAGTTACGGTACCGGGTCCTCTGGAAACACCATATATTTT,CASSYGTGSSGNTIYF
TRBV6-1,NA,NA,TRBJ1-6,TGTGCCAGCAGTGAACTAAGACCCTCGGGTAATTCACCCCTCCACTTT,CASSELRPSGNSPLHF
TRBV25-1,TRBD1,once,TRBJ1-2,TGTGCCAGCAGTGGACAGGGGGCGAGGGGCTACACCTTC,CASSGQGARGYTF
TRBV7-9,NA,NA,TRBJ1-3,TGTGCCAGCAGTCCAAAAGGGGAACTTAGAAACACCATATATTTT,CASSPKGELRNTIYF
TRBV2,NA,NA,TRBJ2-7,TGTGCCTCCAGACAGCCGACCTACGAGCAGTACTTC,CASRQPTYEQYF
TRBV11-3,NA,NA,TRBJ1-2,TGTGCCAGCAGCTCGGCGGACTATGGCTACACCTTC,CASSSADYGYTF
TRBV5-1,NA,NA,TRBJ1-2,TGCGCCAGCAGCCCCCGAGAGGGCTATGGCTACACCTTC,CASSPREGYGYTF